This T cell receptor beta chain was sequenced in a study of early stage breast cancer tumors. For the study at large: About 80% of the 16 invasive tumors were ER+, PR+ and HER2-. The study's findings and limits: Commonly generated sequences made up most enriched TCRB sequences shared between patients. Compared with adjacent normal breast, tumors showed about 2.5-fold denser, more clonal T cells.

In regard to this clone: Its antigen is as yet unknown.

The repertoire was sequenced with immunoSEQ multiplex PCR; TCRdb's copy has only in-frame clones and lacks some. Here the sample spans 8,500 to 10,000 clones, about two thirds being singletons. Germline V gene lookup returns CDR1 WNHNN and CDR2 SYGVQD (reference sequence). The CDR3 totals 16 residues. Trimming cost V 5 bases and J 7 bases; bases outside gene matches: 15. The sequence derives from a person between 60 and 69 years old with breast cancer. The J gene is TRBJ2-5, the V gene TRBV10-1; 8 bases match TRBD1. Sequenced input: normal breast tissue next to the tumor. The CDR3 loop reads CASSHRTGQGEGTQYF. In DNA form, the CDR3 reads TGCGCCAGCAGTCATCGGACAGGGCAAGGAGAAGGGACCCAGTACTTC.